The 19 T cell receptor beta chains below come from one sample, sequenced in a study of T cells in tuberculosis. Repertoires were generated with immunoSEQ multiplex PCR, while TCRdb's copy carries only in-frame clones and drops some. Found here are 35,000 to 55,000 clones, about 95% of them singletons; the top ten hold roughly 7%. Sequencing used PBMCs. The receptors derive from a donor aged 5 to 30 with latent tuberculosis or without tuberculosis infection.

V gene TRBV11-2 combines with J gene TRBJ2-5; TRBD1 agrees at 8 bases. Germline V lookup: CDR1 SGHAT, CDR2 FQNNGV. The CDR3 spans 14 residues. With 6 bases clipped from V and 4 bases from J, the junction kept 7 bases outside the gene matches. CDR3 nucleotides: TGTGCCAGCAGTCCGGACAGGGTCCTAGAGACCCAGTACTTC. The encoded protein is CASSPDRVLETQYF.

CDR3 residues: CASSVGGQLKLYEQYF. In DNA, the CDR3 is TGTGCCAGCAGCGTCGGAGGACAGCTGAAACTATACGAGCAGTACTTC. This chain connects TRBV7-2 to TRBJ2-7, with D maybe TRBD1 (6 bases). Germline values: CDR1 SGHTA, CDR2 FQGNSA. The V gene lost 5 bases and the J gene lost 4 bases, with 21 bases spanning the gap. CDR3 size: 16 residues.

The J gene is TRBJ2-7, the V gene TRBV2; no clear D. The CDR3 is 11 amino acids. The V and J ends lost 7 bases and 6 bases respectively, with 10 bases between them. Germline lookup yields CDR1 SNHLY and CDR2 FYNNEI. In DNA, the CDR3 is TGTGCCAGCACTACCCGAAGCGAGCAGTACTTC. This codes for CASTTRSEQYF.

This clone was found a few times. The chain's CDR3 is CASDTGSGEQFF. For the CDR3, the DNA is TGTGCCAGTGATACAGGGTCCGGTGAGCAGTTCTTC. V and J are TRBV19 and TRBJ2-1; D might be TRBD1 (6 bases). CDR1 and CDR2 from the germline V gene are LNHDA and SQIVND (reference sequence). Trimming stripped 8 bases from V and 9 bases from J, with 14 bases between. CDR3 length: 12 residues.

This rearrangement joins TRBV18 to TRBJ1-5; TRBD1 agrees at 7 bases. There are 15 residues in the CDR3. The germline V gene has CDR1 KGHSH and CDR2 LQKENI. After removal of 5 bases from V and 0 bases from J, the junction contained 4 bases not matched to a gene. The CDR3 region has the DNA TGTGCCAGCTCAAACGGACAGGCTAGCAATCAGCCCCAGCATTTT. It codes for CASSNGQASNQPQHF.

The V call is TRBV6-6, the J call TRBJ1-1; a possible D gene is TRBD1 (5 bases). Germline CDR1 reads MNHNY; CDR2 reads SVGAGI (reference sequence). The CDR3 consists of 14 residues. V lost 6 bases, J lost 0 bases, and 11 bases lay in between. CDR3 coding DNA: TGTGCCAGCAGCTGGACACAACTGAACACTGAAGCTTTCTTT. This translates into CASSWTQLNTEAFF.

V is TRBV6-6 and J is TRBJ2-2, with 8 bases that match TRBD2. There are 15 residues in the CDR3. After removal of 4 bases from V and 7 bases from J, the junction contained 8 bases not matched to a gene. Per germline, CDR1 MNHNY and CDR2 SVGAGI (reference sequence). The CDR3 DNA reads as TGTGCCAGCAGTTCGCCGGGACTAGGCCACGGGGAGCTGTTTTTT. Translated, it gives CASSSPGLGHGELFF.

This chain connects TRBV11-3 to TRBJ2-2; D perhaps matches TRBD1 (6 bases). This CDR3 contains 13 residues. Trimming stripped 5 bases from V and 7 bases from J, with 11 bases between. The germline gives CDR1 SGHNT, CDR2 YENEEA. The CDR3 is CASSPGVYGELFF. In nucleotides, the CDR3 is TGTGCCAGCAGCCCAGGGGTATACGGGGAGCTGTTTTTT.

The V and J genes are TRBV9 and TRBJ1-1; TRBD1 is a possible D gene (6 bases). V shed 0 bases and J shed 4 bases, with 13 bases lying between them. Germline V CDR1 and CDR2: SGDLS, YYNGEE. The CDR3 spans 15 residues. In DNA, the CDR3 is TGTGCCAGCAGCGTAGAAGTAGGGGGATTCACTGAAGCTTTCTTT. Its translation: CASSVEVGGFTEAFF.

CDR3 loop: CASSLVVSGGEQYF. The CDR3 DNA sequence: TGCGCCAGCAGCTTGGTGGTTAGCGGGGGAGAGCAGTATTTT. The rearrangement uses TRBV5-1 and TRBJ2-3; 9 bases fit TRBD2. The CDR3 contains 14 residues. V shed 0 bases, J shed 11 bases, and the junction held 7 bases outside the gene matches. Germline CDR1 SGHRS, CDR2 YFSETQ.

The CDR3 sequence is CASSFLEAQSEAFF. CDR3 DNA sequence: TGTGCCAGCAGCTTTCTCGAAGCGCAATCTGAAGCTTTCTTT. The rearrangement links TRBV11-2 to TRBJ1-1; D is unclear. Germline V gene lookup returns CDR1 SGHAT and CDR2 FQNNGV. The V gene lost 3 bases and the J gene lost 6 bases, with 14 bases spanning the gap. The CDR3 extends over 14 amino acids. The complete variable domain, with remaining parts taken from reference TRBV11-2 and TRBJ1-1, reads EAGVAQSPRYKIIEKRQSVAFWCNPISGHATLYWYQQILGQGPKLLIQFQNNGVVDDSQLPKDRFSAERLKGVDSTLKIQPAKLEDSAVYLCASSFLEAQSEAFFGQGTRLTVV.

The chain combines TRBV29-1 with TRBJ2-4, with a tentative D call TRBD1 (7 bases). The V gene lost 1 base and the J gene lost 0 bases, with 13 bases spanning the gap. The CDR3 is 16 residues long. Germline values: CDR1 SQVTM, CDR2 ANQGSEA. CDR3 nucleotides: TGCAGCGTTGAAGCGGAGGGGGCTTTAGCCAAAAACATTCAGTACTTC. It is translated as CSVEAEGALAKNIQYF.

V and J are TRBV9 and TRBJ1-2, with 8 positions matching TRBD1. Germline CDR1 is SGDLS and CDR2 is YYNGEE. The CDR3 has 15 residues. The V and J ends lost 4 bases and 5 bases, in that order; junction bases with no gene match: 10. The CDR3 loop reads CASSQNAGGRYGYTF. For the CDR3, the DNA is TGTGCCAGCAGCCAAAACGCAGGGGGCCGGTATGGCTACACCTTC. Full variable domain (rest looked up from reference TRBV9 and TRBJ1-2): DSGVTQTPKHLITATGQRVTLRCSPRSGDLSVYWYQQSLDQGLQFLIQYYNGEERAKGNILERFSAQQFPDLHSELNLSSLELGDSALYFCASSQNAGGRYGYTFGSGTRLTVV.

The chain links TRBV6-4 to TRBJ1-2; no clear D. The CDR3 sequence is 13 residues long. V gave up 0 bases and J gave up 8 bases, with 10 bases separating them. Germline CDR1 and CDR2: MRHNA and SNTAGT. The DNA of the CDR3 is TGTGCCAGCAGTGACTCTGCAGGAGGCGGCTACACCTTC. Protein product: CASSDSAGGGYTF.

CDR3 DNA: TGTGCCAGCAGTTTGACTAGCGGATACAATGAGCAGTTCTTC. Its protein product is CASSLTSGYNEQFF. The J gene is TRBJ2-1, the V gene TRBV27; 9 bases map to TRBD2. From germline, CDR1 is MNHEY and CDR2 SMNVEV (reference sequence). The V gene end was trimmed by 3 bases and the J gene end by 4 bases; junction bases not matched to a gene: 1. The length of the CDR3 is 14 residues.

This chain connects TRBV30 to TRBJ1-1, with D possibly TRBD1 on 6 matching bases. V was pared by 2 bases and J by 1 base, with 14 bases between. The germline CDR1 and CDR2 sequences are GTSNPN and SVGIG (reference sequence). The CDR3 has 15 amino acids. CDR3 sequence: CAWSSYRARNTEAFF. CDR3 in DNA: TGTGCCTGGAGTAGCTACAGGGCTCGGAACACTGAAGCTTTCTTT. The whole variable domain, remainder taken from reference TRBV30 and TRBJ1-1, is SQTIHQWPATLVQPVGSPLSLECTVEGTSNPNLYWYRQAAGRGLQLLFYSVGIGQISSEVPQNLSASRPQDRQFILSSKKLLLSDSGFYLCAWSSYRARNTEAFFGQGTRLTVV.

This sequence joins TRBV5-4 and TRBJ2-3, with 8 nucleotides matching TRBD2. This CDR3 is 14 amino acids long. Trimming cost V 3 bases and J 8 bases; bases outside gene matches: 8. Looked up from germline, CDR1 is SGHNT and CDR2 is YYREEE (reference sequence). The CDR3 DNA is TGTGCCAGCAGCTCCTGGACTAGCAAGAGTACGCAGTATTTT. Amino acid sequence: CASSSWTSKSTQYF.

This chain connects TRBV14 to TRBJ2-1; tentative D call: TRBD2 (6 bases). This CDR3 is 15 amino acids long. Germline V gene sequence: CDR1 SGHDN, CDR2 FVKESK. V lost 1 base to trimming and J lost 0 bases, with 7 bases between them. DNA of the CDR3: TGTGCCAGCAGCCAAGGACTAGTCTCCTACAATGAGCAGTTCTTC. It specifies CASSQGLVSYNEQFF.

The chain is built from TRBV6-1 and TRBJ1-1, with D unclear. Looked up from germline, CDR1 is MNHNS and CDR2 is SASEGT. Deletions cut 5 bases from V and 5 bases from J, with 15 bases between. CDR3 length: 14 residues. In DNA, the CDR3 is TGTGCCAGCAGTCCGTTGACTATTAGGACTGAAGCTTTCTTT. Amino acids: CASSPLTIRTEAFF.